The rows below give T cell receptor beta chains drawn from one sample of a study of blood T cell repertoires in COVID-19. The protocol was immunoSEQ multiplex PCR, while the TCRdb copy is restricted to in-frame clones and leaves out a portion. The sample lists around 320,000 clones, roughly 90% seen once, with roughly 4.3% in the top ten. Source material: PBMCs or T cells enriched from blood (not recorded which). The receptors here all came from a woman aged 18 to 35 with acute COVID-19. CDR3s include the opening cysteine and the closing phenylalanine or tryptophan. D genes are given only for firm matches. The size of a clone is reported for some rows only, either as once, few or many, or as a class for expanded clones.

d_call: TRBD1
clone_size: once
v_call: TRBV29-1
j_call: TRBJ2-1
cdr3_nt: TGCAGCGTTCGACAGGGGCCCTACAATGAGCAGTTCTTC
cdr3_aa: CSVRQGPYNEQFF

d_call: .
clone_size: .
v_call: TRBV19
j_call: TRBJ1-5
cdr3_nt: TGTGCCAGTAGTATAGACCGGGATCAGCCCCAGCATTTT
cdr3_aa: CASSIDRDQPQHF

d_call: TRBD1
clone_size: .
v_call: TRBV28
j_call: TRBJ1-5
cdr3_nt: TGTGCCAGCAGTTTAAAGGGGGCAGTTGGCAATCAGCCCCAGCATTTT
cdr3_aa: CASSLKGAVGNQPQHF

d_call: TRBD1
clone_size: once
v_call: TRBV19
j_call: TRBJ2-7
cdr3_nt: TGTGCCAGTAGTATAGGGACAGGACTTTCTTCCTACGAGCAGTACTTC
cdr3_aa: CASSIGTGLSSYEQYF

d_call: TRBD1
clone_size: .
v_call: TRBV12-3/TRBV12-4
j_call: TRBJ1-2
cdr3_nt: TGTGCCAGCAGTGGAGATGACAGGGTCGGCTACACCTTC
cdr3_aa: CASSGDDRVGYTF

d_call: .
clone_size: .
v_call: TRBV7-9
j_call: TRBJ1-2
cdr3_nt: TGTGCCAGCAGCCCCATCTGGACGGGGGTGGCTAACTATGGCTACACCTTC
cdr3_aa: CASSPIWTGVANYGYTF

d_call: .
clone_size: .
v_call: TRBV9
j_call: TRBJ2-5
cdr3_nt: TGTGCCAGCAGCGTAGGTAGTGGGAGAGAGACCCAGTACTTC
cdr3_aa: CASSVGSGRETQYF

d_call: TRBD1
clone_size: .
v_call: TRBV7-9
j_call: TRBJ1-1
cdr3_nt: TGTGCCAGCAGACAACAGGGGACTGAAGCTTTCTTT
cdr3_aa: CASRQQGTEAFF

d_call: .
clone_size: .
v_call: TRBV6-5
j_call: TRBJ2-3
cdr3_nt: TGTGCCAGCGTGGGCGGGCCCGCAGATACGCAGTATTTT
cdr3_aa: CASVGGPADTQYF

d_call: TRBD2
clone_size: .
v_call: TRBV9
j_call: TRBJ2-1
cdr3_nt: TGTGCCAGCAGCGTAGCGGTCAGTTTAGGGCGGGGAGGGTCCTACAATGAGCAGTTCTTC
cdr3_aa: CASSVAVSLGRGGSYNEQFF

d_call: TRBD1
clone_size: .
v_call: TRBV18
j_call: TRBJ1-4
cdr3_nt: TGTGCCAGCTCACCACGGTCCAGTACCGGGACAGACGAAAAACTGTTTTTT
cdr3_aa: CASSPRSSTGTDEKLFF

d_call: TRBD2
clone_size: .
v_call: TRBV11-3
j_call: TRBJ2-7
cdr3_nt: TGTGCCAGCAGCTTAGCGACTAGCGGGAGGGCCAGTGAGCAGTACTTC
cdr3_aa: CASSLATSGRASEQYF